Listed below are T cell receptor beta chains from one sample, sequenced in a study of blood T cell repertoires in COVID-19. Data came from immunoSEQ multiplex PCR; TCRdb stores just in-frame clones and leaves some out. The table includes roughly 380,000 clones, about nine tenths detected once. Sequencing was performed on peripheral blood. These receptors came from a woman aged 40 to 50 with COVID-19, enrolled during active disease. Each CDR3 is given with its conserved first and last residue.

>TRBV5-1
CASSVGVGQGNNEQFF
>TRBV4-3
CASSQVLEDRGLISGNTIYF
>TRBV27
CASSLWGTDRDTQYF
>TRBV27
CASNQGHLQFF
>TRBV7-2
CASSFPQGWSLYEQYF
>TRBV6-5
CASRMTGPNSPLHF
>TRBV28
CASSPLDRDRGPTQYF
>TRBV7-9
CASSLPVGKPGGEKLFF
>TRBV14
CASSQNHRDRGPVYEQYF
>TRBV5-1
CASSPRGQGADGYTF
>TRBV7-8
CASSHPTGSAGELFF
>TRBV2
CARGPGHPRSYNEQFF
>TRBV6-6
CASSDTGGYQPLHF
>TRBV18
CASSGGQVGNTEAFF
>TRBV30
CAWSDNRSYNSPLHF
>TRBV7-2
CASSSPLLSGHSNQPQHF
>TRBV4-3
CASSQVGGIDEQFF
>TRBV7-2
CASSLRQPNSPLHF
>TRBV7-8
CASSPTHSGRVNEQFF
>TRBV20-1
CSASNRGQGVIEKLFF
>TRBV18
CASSPSGQGGEKLFF
>TRBV7-8
CASSLDRVNEKLFF
>TRBV28
CASSPLLALYQPQHF
>TRBV5-1
CASSLSFDSSYEQYF
>TRBV4-3
CASSQELSIGGTGELFF
>TRBV30
CAWSVDRTAEAFF
>TRBV30
CAWRRGNKGNSPLHF
>TRBV24-1
CATRPDSNYGYTF
>TRBV7-3
CASGTSSSTDTQYF
>TRBV7-9
CASSLRIGQGIF
>TRBV11-2
CASSFPLEGWSSYEQYF
>TRBV4-3
CASSPTGSGNTIYF
>TRBV28
CASSLERLVSPLHF
>TRBV19
CASSILLGRKEKLFF
>TRBV14
CASSQDRPGVYSPLHF
>TRBV6-2/TRBV6-3
CASSPNAGDRAPNEKLFF
>TRBV6-1
CASSERVKNTEAFF
>TRBV5-1
CASNRGTGGSMGNSPLHF
>TRBV20-1
CSASVLLNTGELFF
>TRBV28
CASRPHQGRGNTIYF
>TRBV5-1
CASSLDPQAYTF
>TRBV29-1
CSVVFNLGTGGHQPQHF
>TRBV5-3
CARRPRTNMNTEAFF
>TRBV9
CASSVGPETGETQYF
>TRBV25-1
CASTSGDTEAFF
>TRBV4-3
CASSTRSGPSYNEQFF
>TRBV7-8
CASSLGQEAFF
>TRBV5-1
CASSLLASGYREGTEAFF
>TRBV7-9
CASQKPTGYTEAFF
>TRBV7-8
CASSSGNLGQPQHF
>TRBV19
CASSTSGTGGTEAFF
>TRBV18
CASSPLAGGKTDTQYF
>TRBV13
CASSLPGQPTYEQYF
>TRBV24-1
CATRDSYNEQFF
>TRBV7-9
CASSLEQWNTEAFF
>TRBV6-6
CASTTTTGFSGNTIYF
>TRBV7-2
CASSLPGGGNTEAFF
>TRBV7-3
CASSLTGNTGELFF
>TRBV3-1/TRBV3-2
CASSQSAGANYGYTF
>TRBV27
CASSYLGGEQFF